The 15 T cell receptor beta chains below come from one sample, sequenced in a study of blood T cell repertoires in COVID-19. Clones were read by immunoSEQ multiplex PCR, and TCRdb kept only the in-frame ones, dropping some. The sample lists under 60,000 clones; about 83% were seen once. Input material: peripheral blood. The receptors were gathered from a woman aged 60 to 75 with COVID-19, enrolled during active disease.

This sequence joins TRBV7-3 and TRBJ2-1; 11 bases fit TRBD2. With V trimmed by 2 bases and J by 6 bases, 6 bases remained unmatched. The CDR3 sequence is 16 residues long. Germline V gives CDR1 SGHTA, CDR2 FQGTGA. The CDR3 sequence is CASSLVPSGRFNEQFF. In nucleotides, the CDR3 is TGTGCCAGCAGCTTAGTTCCTAGCGGGAGGTTCAATGAGCAGTTCTTC. Combining the CDR3 with reference TRBV7-3 and TRBJ2-1 gives the whole variable domain GAGVSQTPSNKVTEKGKYVELRCDPISGHTALYWYRQSLGQGPEFLIYFQGTGAADDSGLPNDRFFAVRPEGSVSTLKIQRTERGDSAVYLCASSLVPSGRFNEQFFGPGTRLTVL.

The chain is built from TRBV19 and TRBJ1-3, with TRBD1 matching over 7 bases. V lost 5 bases, J lost 0 bases, and 4 bases stayed unmatched. Germline V CDR1 and CDR2: LNHDA, SQIVND (reference sequence). The CDR3 length is 15 residues. DNA of the CDR3: TGTGCCAGTAGTTGGGACAGCTTCTCTGGAAACACCATATATTTT. This gives the protein CASSWDSFSGNTIYF.

As regards this clone: The junction does not match germline at one end; this may be a read error. The CDR3 sequence: CASSQGIARISF. The CDR3 DNA is TGTGCCAGCAGCCAAGGGATAGCCCGCATCTCCTTC. J is TRBJ1-2 and V is TRBV3-1 (or the pseudogene TRBV3-2), with D hard to call. This CDR3 is built from 12 residues. From germline, CDR1 is LGHDT and CDR2 YNNKEL (reference sequence).

The rearrangement links TRBV4-1 to TRBJ2-5, with D perhaps TRBD2 (6 bases). This CDR3 has 18 residues. Per the germline V gene, CDR1 is MGHRA and CDR2 is YSYEKL. Trimming took 0 bases from V and 1 from J, leaving 18 bases between them. As DNA, the CDR3 is TGCGCCAGCAGCCAAGAGGTCCCGTCTGAGGGACTCCAAGAGACCCAGTACTTC. This translates into CASSQEVPSEGLQETQYF.

This chain connects TRBV28 to TRBJ2-3; D is uncertain. From germline, CDR1 is MDHEN and CDR2 SYDVKM. The CDR3 is 12 residues long. Trimming stripped 5 bases from V and 7 bases from J, with 10 bases between. CDR3 region: CASSNSRNTQYF. The CDR3 nucleotides read TGTGCCAGCAGTAATTCTAGGAATACGCAGTATTTT.

The J gene is TRBJ2-2, the V gene TRBV5-6; 7 nucleotides line up with TRBD1. The CDR3 length is 15 residues. V trimming: 1 base; J trimming: 6 bases; junction bases outside the gene matches: 6. Germline CDR1 is SGHDT and CDR2 is YYEEEE. The CDR3 coding sequence is TGTGCCAGCAGCTTGAGGGGGCCTAGGGCCGGGGAGCTGTTTTTT. It translates to CASSLRGPRAGELFF.

V is TRBV7-9 and J is TRBJ1-1; 12 bases align to TRBD1. CDR1 and CDR2 (germline): SEHNR, FQNEAQ (reference sequence). This CDR3 has 17 amino acids. With V trimmed by 3 bases and J by 3 bases, 8 bases remained unmatched. The CDR3 DNA reads TGTGCCAGCAGCTTCGGGACAGGGGGCGGCTATGACACTGAAGCTTTCTTT. This codes for CASSFGTGGGYDTEAFF.

The rearrangement uses TRBV7-2 and TRBJ2-2; 8 nucleotides line up with TRBD2. The V gene's germline CDR1 is SGHTA and CDR2 FQGNSA. Trimming removed 3 bases from V and 4 bases from J; junction bases left unmatched: 4. The CDR3 has 15 residues. CDR3 region: CASSFSGILTGELFF. CDR3 nucleotide sequence: TGTGCCAGCAGCTTTAGCGGGATTCTCACCGGGGAGCTGTTTTTT.

The rearrangement joins TRBV18 to TRBJ1-2; D is unclear. V lost 1 base, J lost 6 bases, and 12 bases lay in between. CDR3 length equals 14 residues. The germline CDR1 and CDR2 sequences are KGHSH and LQKENI. CDR3 region: CASSPRSALDGYTF. CDR3 nucleotide sequence: TGTGCCAGCTCACCACGATCAGCGCTGGATGGCTACACCTTC.

This chain joins TRBV28 and TRBJ1-5; TRBD1 matches 7 bases. CDR3 length equals 16 residues. CDR1 is MDHEN and CDR2 is SYDVKM in the germline V gene. V dropped 3 bases and J dropped 1; count of bases not matched to a gene: 6. CDR3 nucleotide sequence: TGTGCCAGCAGTTTCCACAGGGGAGGAAGCAATCAGCCCCAGCATTTT. Translated: CASSFHRGGSNQPQHF. Based on the CDR3 plus reference TRBV28 and TRBJ1-5, the full variable domain is DVKVTQSSRYLVKRTGEKVFLECVQDMDHENMFWYRQDPGLGLRLIYFSYDVKMKEKGDIPEGYSVSREKKERFSLILESASTNQTSMYLCASSFHRGGSNQPQHFGDGTRLSIL.

The V call is TRBV30, the J call TRBJ2-1, with 8 bases identical to TRBD1. This CDR3 contains 17 residues. With V trimmed by 3 bases and J by 1 base, 11 bases remained unmatched. Germline-derived CDR1 and CDR2 are GTSNPN and SVGIG (reference sequence). CDR3 protein: CAWRGLWTGNSYNEQFF. The CDR3 region has the DNA TGTGCCTGGAGGGGGCTTTGGACAGGGAATTCCTACAATGAGCAGTTCTTC.

V and J are TRBV15 and TRBJ2-3; D unclear. Germline V lookup: CDR1 LNHNV, CDR2 YYDKDF (reference sequence). This CDR3 is built from 17 residues. The germline V and J ends were trimmed by 2 bases and 4 bases, with 19 bases remaining between them. The chain's CDR3 is CATSRPPRAPAADTQYF. CDR3 sequence (DNA): TGTGCCACCAGCAGACCCCCCCGAGCGCCCGCCGCAGATACGCAGTATTTT. Using reference TRBV15 and TRBJ2-3 for the parts outside the CDR3, the full variable domain is DAMVIQNPRYQVTQFGKPVTLSCSQTLNHNVMYWYQQKSSQAPKLLFHYYDKDFNNEADTPDNFQSRRPNTSFCFLDIRSPGLGDTAMYLCATSRPPRAPAADTQYFGPGTRLTVL.

The chain joins TRBV30 to TRBJ1-2; D might be TRBD1 (5 bases). The germline V gene has CDR1 GTSNPN and CDR2 SVGIG (reference sequence). Trimming left V 4 bases short and J 2 bases short, with 14 bases between. This CDR3 contains 14 residues. This CDR3 is CAWIHRQLNYGYTF. The CDR3 region has the DNA TGTGCCTGGATCCATAGACAGTTAAACTATGGCTACACCTTC.

This sequence joins TRBV5-1 and TRBJ1-4; D unresolved. CDR1 is SGHRS, CDR2 YFSETQ, per germline. Trimming stripped 0 bases from V and 8 bases from J, with 11 bases between. The CDR3 is 14 residues long. The CDR3: CASSLAQPGEKLFF. The CDR3 DNA follows: TGCGCCAGCAGCTTGGCACAGCCAGGCGAAAAACTGTTTTTT.

The chain uses TRBV10-3 and TRBJ2-7; unclear D gene. The CDR3 has 14 residues. Germline CDR1 ENHRY, CDR2 SYGVKD. V lost 0 bases and J 4 bases, leaving 10 bases between the germline ends. The CDR3 region is CAISESNEYYEQYF. CDR3 DNA sequence: TGTGCCATCAGTGAGTCGAATGAGTATTACGAGCAGTACTTC.